The source of this T cell receptor beta chain is a study of blood T cell repertoires in COVID-19 (dated by TCRdb to the early 2020s). Describing the broader study: The collaborator samples originated in the United States, Italy and Spain and spanned the acute and convalescent phases of COVID-19. The prospective study material was composed of cDNA or gDNA derived from T cells, B-cell-depleted T cells, or PBMCs. Deeply sampled blood TCRbeta repertoires from subjects exposed to, actively infected with, or recovered from COVID-19 were included in the dataset. A freely available public database, intended as a resource for researchers studying the immune response to SARS-CoV-2, is where the repertoires were released. Samples were obtained from the ongoing ImmuneRACE study (first 160 participants) and from over a thousand subjects provided by 6 global collaborators. Sample metadata almost always included a de-identified subject ID, COVID-19 status, age in years and sex. Where available, HLA class I and class II types were obtained from metadata supplied by the sample provider rather than from assay-based typing. Summary of the overall study and its limitations: Clinical and demographic metadata were provided uncurated, with the amount varying by source and participant.

Enrolling through a virtual design, the prospective study's participants ranged in age from roughly 18 to 89 years and lived across 20 to 30 United States geographic areas. Cohort assignment in the prospective study relied on participant-reported clinical history from a screening survey and a study questionnaire. In the prospective study, whole blood, serum and a nasopharyngeal or oropharyngeal swab were collected from each participant by mobile phlebotomists. Over a roughly two-month period, participants in the prospective study had the option of providing additional blood draws and questionnaires. Prospective study blood samples were shipped either frozen or at room temperature before DNA extraction. TCRbeta CDR3 regions were amplified from genomic DNA by means of the immunoSEQ Assay, a bias-controlled multiplex PCR. The paper's processing steps were these. Nucleated cell counts per sample were estimated from amplification of reference gene primers within the assay. Sequence reads were collapsed and filtered to measure the absolute abundance of every unique TCRbeta CDR3 rearrangement. For each sample, productive Simpson clonality was calculated as the square root of Simpson's diversity index across productive rearrangements. TCRdb re-hosts the immuneACCESS table, in-frame sequences only. Its copies lack some clones; in the studies checked, an unresolved V gene accounts for under half of them, and the cause for the rest is not known. V, J and clone size were drawn from that table, and D and trimming were deduced from the DNA. The sample table lists some 220,000 clones, 80% to 90% of them with a count of one. 3.5% of the sample is taken by the ten largest.

About this clone itself: There is no known antigen for this receptor. Qualities for individual bases were not recorded, and no much larger clone is one base off.

Counted from cysteine to phenylalanine, this CDR3 has 13 amino acids. Only the CDR3 portion is preserved as DNA: 39 bases, with reading frame beginning at the first base. The germline V gene specifies MNHNS as CDR1 and SASEGT as CDR2. V and J lose 3 bases and 2 bases, and a span of 7 bases separates them. Sequencing was carried out using PBMCs or T cells enriched from blood (not recorded which). This clonotype was sampled from a woman younger than 35 in a cohort exposed to, infected with or recovered from COVID-19 (not recorded which). The rearranged chain carries TRBV6-1 and TRBJ2-5; TRBD1 is possibly the D segment (5 matching bases). The sequenced DNA is TGTGCCAGCAGTGAGAACAGGCAAGAGACCCAGTACTTC. It encodes CASSENRQETQYF.